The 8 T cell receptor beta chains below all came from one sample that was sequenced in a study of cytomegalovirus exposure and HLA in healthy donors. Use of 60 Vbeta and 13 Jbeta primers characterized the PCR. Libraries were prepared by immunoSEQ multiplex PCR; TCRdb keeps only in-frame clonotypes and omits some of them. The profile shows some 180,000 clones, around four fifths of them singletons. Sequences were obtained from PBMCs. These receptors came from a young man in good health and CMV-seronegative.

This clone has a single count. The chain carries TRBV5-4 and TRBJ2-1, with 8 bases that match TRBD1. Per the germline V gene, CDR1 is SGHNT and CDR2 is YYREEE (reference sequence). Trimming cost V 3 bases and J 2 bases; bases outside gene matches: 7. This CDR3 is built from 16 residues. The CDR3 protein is CASSWKGQGPYNEQFF. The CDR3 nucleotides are TGTGCCAGCAGCTGGAAAGGACAGGGACCCTACAATGAGCAGTTCTTC.

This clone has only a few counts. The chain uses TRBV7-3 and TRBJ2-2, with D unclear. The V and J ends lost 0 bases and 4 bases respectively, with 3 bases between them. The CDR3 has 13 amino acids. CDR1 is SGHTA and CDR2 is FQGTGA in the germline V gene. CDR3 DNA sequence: TGTGCCAGCAGCTTAACTAGCACCGGGGAGCTGTTTTTT. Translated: CASSLTSTGELFF.

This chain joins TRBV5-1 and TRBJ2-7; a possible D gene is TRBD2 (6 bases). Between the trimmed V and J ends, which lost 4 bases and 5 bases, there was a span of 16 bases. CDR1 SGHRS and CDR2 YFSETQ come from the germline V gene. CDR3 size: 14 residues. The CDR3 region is CASSLRRGWDEQYF. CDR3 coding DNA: TGCGCCAGCAGCCTGAGACGGGGGTGGGACGAGCAGTACTTC.

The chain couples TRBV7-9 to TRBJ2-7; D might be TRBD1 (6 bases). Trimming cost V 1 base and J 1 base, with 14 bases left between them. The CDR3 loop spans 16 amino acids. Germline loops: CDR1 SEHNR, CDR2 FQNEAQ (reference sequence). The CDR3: CASSLGQVVGSYEQYF. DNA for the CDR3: TGTGCCAGCAGCTTAGGACAGGTGGTGGGGTCCTACGAGCAGTACTTC.

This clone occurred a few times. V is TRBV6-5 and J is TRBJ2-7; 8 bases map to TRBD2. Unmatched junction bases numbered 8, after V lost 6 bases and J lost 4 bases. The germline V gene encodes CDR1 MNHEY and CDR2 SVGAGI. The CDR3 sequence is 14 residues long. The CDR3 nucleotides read TGTGCCAGCAGCCTTCGTAAGCGGGGGTACGAGCAGTACTTC. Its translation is CASSLRKRGYEQYF.

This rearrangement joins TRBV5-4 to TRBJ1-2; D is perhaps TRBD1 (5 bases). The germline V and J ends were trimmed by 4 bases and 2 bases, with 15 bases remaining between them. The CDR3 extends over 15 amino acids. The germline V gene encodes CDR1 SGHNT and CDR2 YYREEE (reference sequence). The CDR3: CASSGGVEGNYGYTF. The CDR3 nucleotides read TGTGCCAGCAGCGGGGGGGTCGAGGGAAACTATGGCTACACCTTC.

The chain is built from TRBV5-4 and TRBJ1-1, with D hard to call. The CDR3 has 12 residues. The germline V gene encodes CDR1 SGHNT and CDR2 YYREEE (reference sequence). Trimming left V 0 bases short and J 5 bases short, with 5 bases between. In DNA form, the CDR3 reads TGTGCCAGCAGCTTGGCCACAACTGAAGCTTTCTTT. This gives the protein CASSLATTEAFF. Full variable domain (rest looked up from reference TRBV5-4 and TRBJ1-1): ETGVTQSPTHLIKTRGQQVTLRCSSQSGHNTVSWYQQALGQGPQFIFQYYREEENGRGNFPPRFSGLQFPNYSSELNVNALELDDSALYLCASSLATTEAFFGQGTRLTVV.

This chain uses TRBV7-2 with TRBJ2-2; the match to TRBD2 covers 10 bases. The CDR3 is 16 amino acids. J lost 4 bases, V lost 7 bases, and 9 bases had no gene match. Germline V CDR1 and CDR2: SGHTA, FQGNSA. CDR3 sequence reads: CASNPTGLASTGELFF. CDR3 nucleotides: TGTGCCAGCAACCCAACGGGACTAGCGAGCACCGGGGAGCTGTTTTTT.